This TCR beta chain was found in a study of blood T cell repertoires in COVID-19. On the study more broadly: T cells, B-cell-depleted T cells, or PBMCs provided the cDNA or gDNA that served as material.

Libraries were prepared by immunoSEQ multiplex PCR; TCRdb keeps only in-frame clonotypes and omits some of them. The profile shows tens of thousands of clones, approximately 85% of them singletons. The CDR3 extends over 16 amino acids. With 4 bases removed from V and 5 bases from J, the gap between germline ends came to 17 bases. Germline loops: CDR1 SGHNT, CDR2 YENEEA. Sequencing was performed on peripheral blood. This rearrangement joins TRBV11-3 to TRBJ2-2; perhaps TRBD2 as D (7 bases). The receptor was derived from a man aged 50-60 years with active COVID-19. The CDR3 loop is CASSSRGAPGTGELFF. The CDR3 DNA is TGTGCCAGCAGCTCCCGGGGGGCCCCAGGGACCGGGGAGCTGTTTTTT.